The 8 T cell receptor beta chains below were found in one sample sequenced in a study of CD8 T cells in Susac syndrome. Random hexamers were used to reverse transcribe the RNA input (about 0.5 to 1 ug). TCRdb processed the immunoSEQ multiplex PCR reads anew with MiXCR; each CDR3 protein has one entry. The sample yields around 69,000 distinct CDR3 sequences, approximately 93% seen once. Sequenced input: CD8+ T cells from PBMCs. All receptors derive from a human donor with Susac syndrome.

The chain joins TRBV19 to TRBJ2-1; 10 bases are a match to TRBD2. The J segment lost 3 bases and the V segment lost 7 bases, leaving 3 bases of the junction unmatched. The CDR3 is made up of 14 amino acids. CDR1 is LNHDA, CDR2 SQIVND, per germline (reference sequence). The CDR3 region is CASKAGGNYNEQFF. The CDR3 DNA sequence: TGTGCCAGTAAAGCGGGAGGGAACTACAATGAGCAGTTCTTC.

The chain couples TRBV27 to TRBJ1-2; 7 bases agree with TRBD1. The CDR3 is made up of 17 amino acids. V lost 5 bases, J lost 1 base, and 13 bases stayed unmatched. Germline assignment: CDR1 MNHEY and CDR2 SMNVEV (reference sequence). In nucleotides, the CDR3 is TGTGCCAGCAGTCGAAGAGGGGACAGCCGCTTTAACTATGGCTACACCTTC. Protein: CASSRRGDSRFNYGYTF.

This clonotype was counted once. DNA for the CDR3: TGCAGCGTTGAAGATCAGGCGGGAGGATGGTACGAGCAGTACTTC. It encodes CSVEDQAGGWYEQYF. V gene TRBV29-1 combines with J gene TRBJ2-7; 8 nucleotides align to TRBD2. Trimming cost V 0 bases and J 4 bases; bases outside gene matches: 8. Germline CDR1 is SQVTM and CDR2 is ANQGSEA. The CDR3 covers 15 residues.

The CDR3 loop is CASSQEAGGSNQPQHF. Here the CDR3 DNA reads TGTGCCAGCAGCCAAGAGGCGGGGGGAAGCAATCAGCCCCAGCATTTT. This rearrangement joins TRBV4-2 to TRBJ1-5, with D possibly TRBD1 on 5 matching bases. The CDR3 is 16 amino acids. Germline lookup yields CDR1 LGHNA and CDR2 YNFKEQ. Trimming took 0 bases from V and 1 from J, leaving 10 bases between them.

The V and J genes are TRBV6-5 and TRBJ2-2; possible D gene TRBD2, 6 bases. Germline CDR1 reads MNHEY; CDR2 reads SVGAGI. Deletions cut 1 base from V and 11 bases from J, with 14 bases between. The CDR3 totals 14 residues. The CDR3 DNA is TGTGCCAGCAGTTACTTCGGGAGCTCAGCTGAGCTGTTTTTT. This encodes CASSYFGSSAELFF.

The chain carries TRBV25-1 and TRBJ1-2; no firm D call. The CDR3 totals 16 residues. V was pared by 2 bases and J by 4 bases, with 17 bases between. The germline CDR1 and CDR2 sequences are MGHDK and SYGVNS. As DNA, the CDR3 is TGTGCCAGCAGTGAAGTAGGAGGTGGGCTAGTCTATGGCTACACCTTC. Translating gives CASSEVGGGLVYGYTF.

The chain combines TRBV7-9 with TRBJ2-5; a possible D gene is TRBD2 (5 bases). V lost 5 bases and J lost 1, with 8 bases in between. Germline CDR1 reads SEHNR; CDR2 reads FQNEAQ (reference sequence). CDR3 length: 13 residues. The CDR3 region has the DNA TGTGCCAGCAGCCCAGCGGTCCAAGAGACCCAGTACTTC. Protein product: CASSPAVQETQYF.

J is TRBJ2-5 and V is TRBV7-2; TRBD1 agrees at 9 bases. Germline CDR1 SGHTA, CDR2 FQGNSA. This CDR3 is 15 amino acids long. V trimming: 5 bases; J trimming: 4 bases; junction bases outside the gene matches: 8. The DNA of the CDR3 is TGTGCCAGCAGCCCGGACAGGGGACTTTTAGAGACCCAGTACTTC. The encoded protein is CASSPDRGLLETQYF.